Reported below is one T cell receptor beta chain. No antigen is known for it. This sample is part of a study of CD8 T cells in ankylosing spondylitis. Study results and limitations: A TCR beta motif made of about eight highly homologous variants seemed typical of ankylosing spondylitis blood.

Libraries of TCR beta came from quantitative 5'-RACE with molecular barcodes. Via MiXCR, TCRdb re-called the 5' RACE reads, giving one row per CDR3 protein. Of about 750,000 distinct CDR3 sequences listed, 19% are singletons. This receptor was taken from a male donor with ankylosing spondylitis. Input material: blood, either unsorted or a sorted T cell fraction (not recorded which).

The CDR3 region has the DNA TGTGCCACCAGCAGGACCCTAGCGACAGGACATAGCAATCAGCCCCAGCATTTT. Its protein product is CATSRTLATGHSNQPQHF. This chain uses TRBV15 with TRBJ1-5; a weak D match, TRBD1 (6 bases). CDR1 and CDR2 from the germline V gene are LNHNV and YYDKDF (reference sequence). This CDR3 is built from 18 residues. Trimming stripped 3 bases from V and 0 bases from J, with 18 bases between.